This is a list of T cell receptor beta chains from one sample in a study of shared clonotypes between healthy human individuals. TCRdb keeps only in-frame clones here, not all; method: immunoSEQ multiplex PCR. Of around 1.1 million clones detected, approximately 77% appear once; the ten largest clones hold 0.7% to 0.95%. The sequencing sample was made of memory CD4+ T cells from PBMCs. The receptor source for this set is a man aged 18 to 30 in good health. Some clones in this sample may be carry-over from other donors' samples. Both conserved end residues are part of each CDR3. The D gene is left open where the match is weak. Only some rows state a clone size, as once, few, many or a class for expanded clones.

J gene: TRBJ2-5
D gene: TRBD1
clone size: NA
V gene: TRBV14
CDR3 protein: CASSLTLTGTETQYF
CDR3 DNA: TGTGCCAGCAGCCTGACGCTGACAGGGACCGAGACCCAGTACTTC

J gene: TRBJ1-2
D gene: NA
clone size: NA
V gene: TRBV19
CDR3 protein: CASSIGMSGGYGYTF
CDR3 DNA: TGTGCCAGTAGTATCGGGATGTCGGGGGGATACGGCTACACCTTC

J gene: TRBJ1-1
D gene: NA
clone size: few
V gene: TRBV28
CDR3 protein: CASWRGNTEAFF
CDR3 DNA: TGTGCCAGCTGGCGGGGGAACACTGAAGCTTTCTTT

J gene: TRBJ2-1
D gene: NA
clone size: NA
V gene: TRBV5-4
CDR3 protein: CASSLIGGTSYNEQFF
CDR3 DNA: TGTGCCAGCAGCTTAATTGGCGGCACCTCCTACAATGAGCAGTTCTTC

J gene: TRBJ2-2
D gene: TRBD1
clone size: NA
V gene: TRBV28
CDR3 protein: CASTRPGTVGTGGSGELFF
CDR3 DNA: TGTGCCAGCACCCGTCCCGGGACAGTCGGGACAGGGGGCTCCGGGGAGCTGTTTTTT

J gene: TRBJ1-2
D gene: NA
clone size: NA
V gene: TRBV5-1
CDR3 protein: CASSWTSPNYGYTF
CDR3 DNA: TGCGCCAGCAGCTGGACATCACCAAACTATGGCTACACCTTC

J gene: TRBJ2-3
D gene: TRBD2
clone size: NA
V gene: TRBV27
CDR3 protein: CASSDYGTSGVGEYF
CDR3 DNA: TGTGCCAGCAGCGACTACGGGACTAGCGGGGTTGGGGAGTATTTT

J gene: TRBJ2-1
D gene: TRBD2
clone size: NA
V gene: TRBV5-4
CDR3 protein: CASSLGGASGGNEQFF
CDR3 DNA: TGTGCCAGCAGCTTGGGCGGGGCTAGCGGGGGAAATGAGCAGTTCTTC

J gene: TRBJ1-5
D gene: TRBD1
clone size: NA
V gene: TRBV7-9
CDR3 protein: CASSPQGANNQPQHF
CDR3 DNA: TGTGCCAGCAGCCCACAGGGGGCGAACAATCAGCCCCAGCATTTT

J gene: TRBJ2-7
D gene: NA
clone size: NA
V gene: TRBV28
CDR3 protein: CASSLTVPYEQYF
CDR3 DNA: TGTGCCAGCAGTTTGACGGTACCCTACGAGCAGTACTTC

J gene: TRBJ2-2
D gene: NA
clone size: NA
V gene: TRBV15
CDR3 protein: CATSTYRATRAGELFF
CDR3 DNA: TGTGCCACCAGCACTTACAGGGCTACACGGGCCGGGGAGCTGTTTTTT

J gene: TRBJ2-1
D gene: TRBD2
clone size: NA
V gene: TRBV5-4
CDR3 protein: CASKGQGPSGTVYNEQFF
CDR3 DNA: TGTGCCAGCAAGGGGCAAGGGCCTAGCGGGACCGTCTACAATGAGCAGTTCTTC

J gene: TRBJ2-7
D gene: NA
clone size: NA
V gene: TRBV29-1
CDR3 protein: CSVEVGRASSYEQYF
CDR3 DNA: TGCAGCGTTGAAGTTGGGAGAGCGAGCTCCTACGAGCAGTACTTC

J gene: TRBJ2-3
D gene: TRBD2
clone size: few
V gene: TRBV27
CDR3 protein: CASSPRTSGTITDTQYF
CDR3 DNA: TGTGCCAGCAGTCCCCGGACTAGCGGAACTATCACAGATACGCAGTATTTT

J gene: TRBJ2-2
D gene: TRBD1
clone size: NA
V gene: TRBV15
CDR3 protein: CATSGEGQVNTGELFF
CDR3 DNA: TGTGCCACCAGCGGGGAAGGACAGGTTAACACCGGGGAGCTGTTTTTT

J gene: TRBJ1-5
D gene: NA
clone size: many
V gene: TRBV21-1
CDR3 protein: CASYRRGFLSHSNQPQHF
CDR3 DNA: TGTGCCAGCTATAGACGGGGCTTTCTTTCCCATAGCAATCAGCCCCAGCATTTT

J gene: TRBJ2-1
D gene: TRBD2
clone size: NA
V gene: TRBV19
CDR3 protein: CASSTPGLVNEQFF
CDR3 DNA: TGTGCCAGTAGTACCCCGGGACTAGTGAATGAGCAGTTCTTC

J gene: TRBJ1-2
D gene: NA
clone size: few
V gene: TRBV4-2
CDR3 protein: CASSQDRSAYGYTF
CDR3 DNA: TGTGCCAGCAGCCAAGACAGATCGGCGTATGGCTACACCTTC

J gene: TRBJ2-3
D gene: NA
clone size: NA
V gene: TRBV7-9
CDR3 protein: CASSLTTSRGHWDTQYF
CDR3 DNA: TGTGCCAGCAGCTTAACTACGTCCCGGGGCCACTGGGATACGCAGTATTTT

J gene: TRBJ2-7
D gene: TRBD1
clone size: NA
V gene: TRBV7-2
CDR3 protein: CASSSGQAAEQYF
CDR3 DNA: TGTGCCAGCAGTTCGGGACAGGCGGCCGAGCAGTACTTC

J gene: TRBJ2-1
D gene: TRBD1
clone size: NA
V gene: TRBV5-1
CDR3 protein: CASQTGDNNEQFF
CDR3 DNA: TGCGCCAGCCAGACAGGGGATAACAATGAGCAGTTCTTC

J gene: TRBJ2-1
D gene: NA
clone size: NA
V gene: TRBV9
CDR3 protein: CASSVATSQPSEQFF
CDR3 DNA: TGTGCCAGCAGCGTAGCTACGTCACAGCCTTCTGAGCAGTTCTTC

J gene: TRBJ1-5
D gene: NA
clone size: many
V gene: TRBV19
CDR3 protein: CASTGYSNQPQHF
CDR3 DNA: TGTGCCAGTACGGGGTATAGCAATCAGCCCCAGCATTTT

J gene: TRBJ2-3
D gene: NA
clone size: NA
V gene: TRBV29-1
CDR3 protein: CSVGPPNGYTQYF
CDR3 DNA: TGCAGCGTGGGACCCCCGAATGGGTACACGCAGTATTTT

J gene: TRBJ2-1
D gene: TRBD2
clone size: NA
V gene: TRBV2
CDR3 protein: CASSPGLAGDNEQFF
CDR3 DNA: TGTGCCAGCAGCCCCGGACTAGCGGGAGATAATGAGCAGTTCTTC

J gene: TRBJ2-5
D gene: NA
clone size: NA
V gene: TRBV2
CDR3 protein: CASSDGAYLGETQYF
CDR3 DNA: TGTGCCAGCAGTGACGGGGCCTACCTCGGGGAGACCCAGTACTTC

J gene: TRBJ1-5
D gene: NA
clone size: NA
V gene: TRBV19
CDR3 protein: CASSPGGMYSQPQHF
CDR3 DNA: TGTGCCAGTAGCCCTGGGGGTATGTATAGTCAGCCCCAGCATTTT

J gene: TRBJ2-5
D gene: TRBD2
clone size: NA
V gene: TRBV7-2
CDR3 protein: CASSQTSGGQETQYF
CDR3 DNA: TGTGCCAGCAGCCAGACTAGCGGGGGTCAAGAGACCCAGTACTTC

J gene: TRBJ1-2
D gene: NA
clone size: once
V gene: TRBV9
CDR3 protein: CASGFGLRKKNYGYTF
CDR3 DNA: TGTGCCAGCGGGTTTGGACTACGAAAGAAGAACTATGGCTACACCTTC

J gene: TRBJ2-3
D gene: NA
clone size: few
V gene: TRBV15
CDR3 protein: CATSRALDSYADTQYF
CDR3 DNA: TGTGCCACCAGCAGGGCCCTTGACAGTTATGCAGATACGCAGTATTTT

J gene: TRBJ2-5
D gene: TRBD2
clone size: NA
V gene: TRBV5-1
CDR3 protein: CASSPGASGRAMSETQYF
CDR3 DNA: TGCGCCAGCAGCCCGGGGGCTAGCGGGAGGGCCATGTCGGAGACCCAGTACTTC

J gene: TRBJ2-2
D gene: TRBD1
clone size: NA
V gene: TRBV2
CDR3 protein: CASSLPQGQRITGELFF
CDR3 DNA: TGTGCCAGCAGTTTACCACAGGGGCAAAGGATCACCGGGGAGCTGTTTTTT

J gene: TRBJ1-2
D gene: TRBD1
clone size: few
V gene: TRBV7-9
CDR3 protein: CASSLARTGGAGYGYTF
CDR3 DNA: TGTGCCAGCAGCTTAGCGAGGACAGGGGGCGCGGGGTATGGCTACACCTTC

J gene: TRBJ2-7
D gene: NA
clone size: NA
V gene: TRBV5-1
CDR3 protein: CASSRTGEPSGEQYF
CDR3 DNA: TGCGCCAGCAGCCGAACAGGAGAACCGAGTGGCGAGCAGTACTTC

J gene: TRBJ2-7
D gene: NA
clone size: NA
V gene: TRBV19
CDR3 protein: CASSTPANMGSYEQYF
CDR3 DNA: TGTGCCAGTAGTACCCCCGCAAACATGGGATCCTACGAGCAGTACTTC